This T cell receptor (beta chain) was identified in a study of T cell changes during pregnancy in multiple sclerosis. Germline loops: CDR1 SGHTA, CDR2 FQGNSA. V was pared by 5 bases and J by 3 bases, with 8 bases between. This CDR3 has 12 residues. Generated by immunoSEQ multiplex PCR, the TCRdb table keeps only in-frame clones and is missing some. The sample records roughly 63,000 clones, less than 95% being singletons. The sequence was collected from a female donor in good health, enrolled as a control in a pregnancy study. The sequencing here drew on peripheral blood, taken in the second trimester of pregnancy. The genes are TRBV7-2 and TRBJ2-7, with D possibly TRBD1 on 6 matching bases. The CDR3 reads CASSQGHYEQYF. The CDR3 DNA is TGTGCCAGCAGCCAGGGACACTACGAGCAGTACTTC. The full variable domain, rest sourced from reference TRBV7-2 and TRBJ2-7, is GAGVSQSPSNKVTEKGKDVELRCDPISGHTALYWYRQSLGQGLEFLIYFQGNSAPDKSGLPSDRFSAERTGGSVSTLTIQRTQQEDSAVYLCASSQGHYEQYFGPGTRLTVT.